Sequencing of this T cell receptor (beta chain) was carried out in a study of cytomegalovirus exposure and HLA in healthy donors. The ends lost 5 bases at V and 0 bases at J; junction bases unmatched: 31. Germline V lookup: CDR1 GTSNPN, CDR2 SVGIG (reference sequence). This CDR3 has 23 residues. Primers: 60 Vbeta forward and 13 Jbeta reverse. Sequencing used immunoSEQ multiplex PCR; TCRdb keeps in-frame clones, though not all of them. The sample holds 99,000 or so clones, 60% to 85% seen once. This clone was picked up a small number of times. This receptor was obtained from a man aged 35 to 55 in good health and CMV-seronegative. Sequencing was performed on PBMCs. The rearrangement uses TRBV30 and TRBJ1-3; 7 nucleotides line up with TRBD1. The DNA of the CDR3 is TGTGCCTGGGGGTCCAGCCCGCCACATCACAGGGGTAATCAACCCATCTCTGGAAACACCATATATTTT. Translation gives CAWGSSPPHHRGNQPISGNTIYF.